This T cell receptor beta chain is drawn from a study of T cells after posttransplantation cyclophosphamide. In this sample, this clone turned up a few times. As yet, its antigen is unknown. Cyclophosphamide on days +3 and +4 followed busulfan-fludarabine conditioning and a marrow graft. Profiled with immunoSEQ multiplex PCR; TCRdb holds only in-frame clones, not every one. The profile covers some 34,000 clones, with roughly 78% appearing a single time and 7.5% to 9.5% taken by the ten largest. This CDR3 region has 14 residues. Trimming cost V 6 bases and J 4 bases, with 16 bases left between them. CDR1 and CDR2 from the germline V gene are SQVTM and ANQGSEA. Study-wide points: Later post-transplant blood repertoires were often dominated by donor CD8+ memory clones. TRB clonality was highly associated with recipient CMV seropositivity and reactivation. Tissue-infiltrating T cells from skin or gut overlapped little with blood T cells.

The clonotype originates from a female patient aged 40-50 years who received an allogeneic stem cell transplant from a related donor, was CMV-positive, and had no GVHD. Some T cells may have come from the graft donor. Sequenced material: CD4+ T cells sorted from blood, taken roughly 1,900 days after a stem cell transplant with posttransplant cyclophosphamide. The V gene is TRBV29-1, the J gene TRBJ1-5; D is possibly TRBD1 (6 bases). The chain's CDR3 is CSVVTGTRNQPQHF. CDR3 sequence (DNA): TGCAGCGTCGTCACCGGGACAAGAAATCAGCCCCAGCATTTT.